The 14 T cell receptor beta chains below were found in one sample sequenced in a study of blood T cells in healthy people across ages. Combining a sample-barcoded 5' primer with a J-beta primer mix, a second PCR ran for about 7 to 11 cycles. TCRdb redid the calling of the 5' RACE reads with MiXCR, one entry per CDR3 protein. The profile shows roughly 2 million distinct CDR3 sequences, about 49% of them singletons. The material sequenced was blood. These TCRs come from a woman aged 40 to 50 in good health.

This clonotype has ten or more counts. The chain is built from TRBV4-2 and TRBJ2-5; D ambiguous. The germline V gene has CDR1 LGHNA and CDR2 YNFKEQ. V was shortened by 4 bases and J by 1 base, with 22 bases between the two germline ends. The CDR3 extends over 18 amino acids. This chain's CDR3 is CASSPRGGEALLQETQYF. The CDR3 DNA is TGTGCCAGCAGCCCACGTGGCGGAGAAGCGCTACTCCAAGAGACCCAGTACTTC.

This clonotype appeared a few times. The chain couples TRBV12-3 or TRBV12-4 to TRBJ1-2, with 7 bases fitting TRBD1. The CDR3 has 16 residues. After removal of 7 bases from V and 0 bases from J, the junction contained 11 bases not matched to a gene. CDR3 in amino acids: CASTLGTVAANYGYTF. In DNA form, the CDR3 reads TGTGCCAGCACCCTGGGGACAGTCGCGGCTAACTATGGCTACACCTTC.

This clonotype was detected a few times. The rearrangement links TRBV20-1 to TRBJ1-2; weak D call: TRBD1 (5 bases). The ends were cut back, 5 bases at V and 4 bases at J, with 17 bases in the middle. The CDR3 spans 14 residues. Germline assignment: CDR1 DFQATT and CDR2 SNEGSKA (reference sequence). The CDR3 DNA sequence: TGCAGTGCTTCCCGCCGGGGGGGACTCTATGGCTACACCTTC. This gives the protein CSASRRGGLYGYTF.

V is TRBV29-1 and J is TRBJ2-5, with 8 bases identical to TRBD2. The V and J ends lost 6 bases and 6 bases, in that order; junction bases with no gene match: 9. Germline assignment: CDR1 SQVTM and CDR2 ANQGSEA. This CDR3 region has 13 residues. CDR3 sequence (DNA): TGCAGCGTCCTAAAGGCGGGGGGACAGACCCAGTACTTC. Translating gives CSVLKAGGQTQYF. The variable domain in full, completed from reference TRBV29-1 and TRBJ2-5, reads SAVISQKPSRDICQRGTSLTIQCQVDSQVTMMFWYRQQPGQSLTLIATANQGSEATYESGFVIDKFPISRPNLTFSTLTVSNMSPEDSSIYLCSVLKAGGQTQYFGPGTRLLVL.

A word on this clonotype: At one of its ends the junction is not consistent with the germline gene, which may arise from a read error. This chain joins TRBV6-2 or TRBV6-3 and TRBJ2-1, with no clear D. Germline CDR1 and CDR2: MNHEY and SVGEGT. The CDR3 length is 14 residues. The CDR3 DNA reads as TGTGCCAGCAGCCGCCCCCCGCAGTACAATGAGCGGTTCTTC. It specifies CASSRPPQYNERFF.

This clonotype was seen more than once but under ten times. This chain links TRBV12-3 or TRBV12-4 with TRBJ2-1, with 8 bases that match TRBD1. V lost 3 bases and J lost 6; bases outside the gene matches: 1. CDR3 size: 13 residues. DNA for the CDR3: TGTGCCAGCAGTTTCACAGGGGGCAATGAGCAGTTCTTC. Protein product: CASSFTGGNEQFF.

The CDR3 protein is CASILDGGPTNTGELFF. The CDR3 DNA follows: TGTGCCAGCATTCTGGACGGTGGCCCTACAAACACCGGGGAGCTGTTTTTT. The chain uses TRBV6-1 and TRBJ2-2; unclear D gene. Germline V lookup: CDR1 MNHNS, CDR2 SASEGT. Trimming shortened V by 7 bases and J by 2 bases, and 20 bases separated the two germline ends. CDR3 length: 17 amino acids.

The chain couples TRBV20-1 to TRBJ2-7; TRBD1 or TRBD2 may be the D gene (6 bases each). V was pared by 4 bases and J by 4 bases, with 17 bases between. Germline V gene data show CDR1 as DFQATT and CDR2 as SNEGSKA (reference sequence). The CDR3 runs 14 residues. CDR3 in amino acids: CSAIRGGTGYEQYF. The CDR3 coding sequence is TGCAGTGCTATCAGAGGGGGGACCGGGTACGAGCAGTACTTC.

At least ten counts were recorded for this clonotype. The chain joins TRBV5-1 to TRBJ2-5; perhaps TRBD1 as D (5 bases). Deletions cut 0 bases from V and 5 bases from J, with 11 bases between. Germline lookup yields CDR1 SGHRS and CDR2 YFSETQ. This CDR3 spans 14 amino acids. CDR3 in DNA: TGCGCCAGCAGCTTGGCAGGGTTCCGTGAGACCCAGTACTTC. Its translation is CASSLAGFRETQYF.

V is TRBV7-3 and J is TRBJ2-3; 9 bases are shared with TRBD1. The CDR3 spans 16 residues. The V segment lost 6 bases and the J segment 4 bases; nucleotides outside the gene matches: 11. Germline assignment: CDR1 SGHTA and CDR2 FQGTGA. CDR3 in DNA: TGTGCCAGCAGTCATACAGGGGGCGAACTCTCAGATACGCAGTATTTT. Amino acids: CASSHTGGELSDTQYF.

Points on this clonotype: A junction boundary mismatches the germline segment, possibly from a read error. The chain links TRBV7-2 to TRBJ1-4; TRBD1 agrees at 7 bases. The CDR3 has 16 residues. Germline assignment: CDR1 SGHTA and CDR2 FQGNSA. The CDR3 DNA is TGTGCCGGCAGCTCAGACCCCCGGGACAGTAATGAAAAACTGTTTTTT. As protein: CAGSSDPRDSNEKLFF.

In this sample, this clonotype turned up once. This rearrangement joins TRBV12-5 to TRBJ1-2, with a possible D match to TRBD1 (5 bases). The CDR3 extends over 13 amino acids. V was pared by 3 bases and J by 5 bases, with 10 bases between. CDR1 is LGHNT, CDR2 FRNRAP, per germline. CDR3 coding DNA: TGTGCTAGTGGTTTCCCAGGGTGGTATGGCTACACCTTC. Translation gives CASGFPGWYGYTF.

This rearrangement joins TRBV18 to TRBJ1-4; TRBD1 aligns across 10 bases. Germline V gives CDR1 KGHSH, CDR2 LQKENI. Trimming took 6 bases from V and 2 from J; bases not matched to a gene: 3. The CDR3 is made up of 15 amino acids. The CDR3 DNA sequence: TGTGCCAGCTCCATGGGACAGGGGACTAATGAAAAACTGTTTTTT. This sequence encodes CASSMGQGTNEKLFF.

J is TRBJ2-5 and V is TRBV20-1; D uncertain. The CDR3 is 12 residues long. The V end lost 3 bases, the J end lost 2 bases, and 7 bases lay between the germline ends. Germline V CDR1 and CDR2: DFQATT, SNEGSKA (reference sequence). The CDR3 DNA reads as TGCAGTGCTAGTGCCGTTCAAGAGACCCAGTACTTC. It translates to CSASAVQETQYF.